One sample yielded the 32 T cell receptor beta chains listed below, sequenced in a study of control samples from healthy donors and cancer patients. The repertoire was sequenced with immunoSEQ multiplex PCR; TCRdb's copy has only in-frame clones and lacks some. Of roughly 150,000 clones detected, roughly 88% appear once; the ten largest clones hold around 1.6%. The sequencing input was blood. The receptor set was obtained from a man younger than 35 in good health.

This clone turned up a few times. The chain uses TRBV6-6 and TRBJ2-3; 13 bases align to TRBD2. This CDR3 has 18 residues. V dropped 5 bases and J dropped 1; count of bases not matched to a gene: 9. The germline CDR1 and CDR2 sequences are MNHNY and SVGAGI (reference sequence). The CDR3 DNA reads TGTGCCAGCAGTCACGGACTAGCGGGGGCGGTGGGCACAGATACGCAGTATTTT. The encoded protein is CASSHGLAGAVGTDTQYF.

This rearrangement joins TRBV4-2 to TRBJ1-1; D is unresolved. This CDR3 is built from 16 residues. V was cut by 5 bases and J by 0 bases, with 16 bases left in between. Per the germline V gene, CDR1 is LGHNA and CDR2 is YNFKEQ. This CDR3 reads CASSYQRQGMNTEAFF. The CDR3 nucleotides read TGTGCCAGCAGCTACCAGCGTCAAGGGATGAACACTGAAGCTTTCTTT.

This sequence joins TRBV6-5 and TRBJ1-1; D might be TRBD1 (6 bases). Germline V gene lookup returns CDR1 MNHEY and CDR2 SVGAGI. Trimming shortened V by 6 bases and J by 1 base, and 12 bases separated the two germline ends. There are 14 residues in the CDR3. CDR3 protein: CASRRAGENTEAFF. DNA for the CDR3: TGTGCCAGCAGAAGGGCAGGGGAGAACACTGAAGCTTTCTTT.

The chain couples TRBV7-8 to TRBJ1-6, with 9 positions matching TRBD1. Germline CDR1 is SGHVS and CDR2 is FQNEAQ. V was clipped by 6 bases and J by 6 bases; unmatched bases: 6. This CDR3 is built from 15 residues. CDR3 in DNA: TGTGCCAGCAGGGGGACAGGGTTCTCTAATTCACCCCTCCACTTT. It encodes CASRGTGFSNSPLHF. The full variable domain, with the rest looked up from reference TRBV7-8 and TRBJ1-6, is GAGVSQSPRYKVAKRGQDVALRCDPISGHVSLFWYQQALGQGPEFLTYFQNEAQLDKSGLPSDRFFAERPEGSVSTLKIQRTQQEDSAVYLCASRGTGFSNSPLHFGNGTRLTVT.

The CDR3 spells CASSPPLGEQFF. CDR3 nucleotides: TGTGCCAGCAGCCCGCCCTTGGGTGAGCAGTTCTTC. This chain links TRBV7-8 with TRBJ2-1, with no clear D. The CDR3 extends over 12 amino acids. Germline-derived CDR1 and CDR2 are SGHVS and FQNEAQ. The V end was cut by 5 bases, the J end by 9 bases, with 11 bases between.

This sequence joins TRBV6-5 and TRBJ1-4; D is uncertain. Trimming cost V 2 bases and J 3 bases, with 10 bases left between them. The CDR3 contains 15 residues. Looked up from germline, CDR1 is MNHEY and CDR2 is SVGAGI. DNA for the CDR3: TGTGCCAGCAGTTACGGCGGCGCGGCTAATGAAAAACTGTTTTTT. This codes for CASSYGGAANEKLFF.

CDR3 sequence: CASTLSGPAHEQYF. CDR3 sequence (DNA): TGTGCCAGCACTCTTTCCGGGCCCGCCCACGAGCAGTACTTC. The genes are TRBV28 and TRBJ2-7; D remains unclear. The CDR3 loop spans 14 amino acids. Germline CDR1 is MDHEN and CDR2 is SYDVKM. Trimming removed 7 bases from V and 5 bases from J, with 18 bases in between.

This rearrangement joins TRBV27 to TRBJ2-3; TRBD1 aligns across 7 bases. CDR1 MNHEY and CDR2 SMNVEV come from the germline V gene (reference sequence). V was pared by 4 bases and J by 2 bases, with 9 bases of the junction left unmatched. There are 16 residues in the CDR3. The CDR3 region has the DNA TGTGCCAGCAGTTCGGACAGGACCCTTAACACAGATACGCAGTATTTT. Protein product: CASSSDRTLNTDTQYF.

The gene calls are TRBV21-1 and TRBJ2-4; the table's D call of TRBD2 was not tested on the DNA. TRBV21-1 is a known pseudogene. The CDR3 runs 15 residues. CDR3 sequence (DNA): TGTGCCAGCAGCAATTCTCTCCGGGGGAGTGACATTCAGTACTTC. It codes for CASSNSLRGSDIQYF.

The J gene is TRBJ1-2, the V gene TRBV5-1; D remains ambiguous. CDR3 length equals 15 residues. The germline gives CDR1 SGHRS, CDR2 YFSETQ. Trimming took off 7 bases at V and 3 bases at J, with 19 bases between the two ends. The CDR3 DNA reads TGCGCCAGCCGCCGGGATGATCAAGGAGACTATGGCTACACCTTC. It is translated as CASRRDDQGDYGYTF.

In its sample, this clone was seen once. The chain joins TRBV19 to TRBJ1-1; TRBD1 agrees at 7 bases. Losses at the gene ends were 5 bases for V and 3 bases for J; bases not matched to a gene: 6. Per the germline V gene, CDR1 is LNHDA and CDR2 is SQIVND (reference sequence). This CDR3 comprises 14 residues. This CDR3 reads CASSPLTGDTEAFF. Here the CDR3 DNA reads TGTGCCAGTAGTCCGCTTACAGGGGACACTGAAGCTTTCTTT.

The V gene is TRBV6-5, the J gene TRBJ2-4; 7 bases are a match to TRBD1. The CDR3 runs to 13 residues. Germline-derived CDR1 and CDR2 are MNHEY and SVGAGI. The V segment lost 7 bases and the J segment 8 bases; nucleotides outside the gene matches: 8. The CDR3 spells CASTDREPHIQYF. CDR3 in DNA: TGTGCCAGCACAGACAGGGAACCGCACATTCAGTACTTC.

CDR3: CASNLQGGNEKLFF. The CDR3 region has the DNA TGTGCCAGCAACCTGCAGGGTGGTAATGAAAAACTGTTTTTT. The chain employs TRBV7-8 and TRBJ1-4; possibly TRBD1 for D (5 bases). The CDR3 is 14 residues long. V was clipped by 7 bases and J by 4 bases, with 13 bases between them. CDR1 and CDR2 (germline): SGHVS, FQNEAQ.

The rearrangement uses TRBV3-1 (or the pseudogene TRBV3-2) and TRBJ1-2; D is unclear. Trimming shortened V by 4 bases and J by 8 bases, and 17 bases separated the two germline ends. Germline CDR1 is LGHDT and CDR2 is YNNKEL (reference sequence). This CDR3 region has 14 residues. This chain's CDR3 is CASSLSEGLLGYTF. CDR3 DNA: TGTGCCAGCAGCCTGTCGGAGGGTCTCCTAGGCTACACCTTC.

The genes are TRBV9 and TRBJ2-1, with 11 bases identical to TRBD2. The CDR3 contains 15 residues. J gave up 5 bases and V 0 bases, and 1 base lay outside the gene matches. The germline V gene encodes CDR1 SGDLS and CDR2 YYNGEE. DNA of the CDR3: TGTGCCAGCAGCGTAGCTAGCGGGGGGCACAATGAGCAGTTCTTC. Translation: CASSVASGGHNEQFF.

The chain is built from TRBV30 and TRBJ2-1; D not certain. V dropped 3 bases and J dropped 7 bases, with 7 bases sitting between them. The CDR3 length is 11 residues. Germline CDR1 and CDR2: GTSNPN and SVGIG (reference sequence). CDR3 sequence (DNA): TGTGCCTGGAGGGGTACGAATGAGCAGTTCTTC. Protein: CAWRGTNEQFF.

The gene calls are TRBV3-1 (or the pseudogene TRBV3-2) and TRBJ2-3; 11 nucleotides agree with TRBD2. Per germline, CDR1 LGHDT and CDR2 YNNKEL (reference sequence). This CDR3 contains 16 residues. V was clipped by 0 bases and J by 6 bases; unmatched bases: 5. The CDR3 nucleotides read TGTGCCAGCAGCCAAGATATAGCTAGCGGGGGGGATACGCAGTATTTT. It encodes CASSQDIASGGDTQYF.

This clone was seen a single time. CDR3 sequence (DNA): TGTGCCAGCAGCTTCGGGGGTGGGGCCAACGTCCTGACTTTC. Translation gives CASSFGGGANVLTF. The rearrangement joins TRBV7-2 to TRBJ2-6; a weak D match, TRBD2 (6 bases). The germline CDR1 and CDR2 sequences are SGHTA and FQGNSA. The CDR3 runs to 14 residues. The V gene lost 3 bases and the J gene lost 3 bases, with 6 bases spanning the gap.

The V call is TRBV4-3, the J call TRBJ2-3; 9 bases agree with TRBD1. This CDR3 is 15 amino acids long. The V and J ends lost 4 bases and 10 bases, in that order; junction bases with no gene match: 12. Germline CDR1 LGHNA, CDR2 YSLEER. CDR3 DNA: TGCGCCAGCAGCCCGGGACAGGGTCTGACGGTGGCGCAGTATTTT. Translation gives CASSPGQGLTVAQYF.

J is TRBJ2-7 and V is TRBV24-1; a weak D match, TRBD2 (5 bases). Germline lookup yields CDR1 KGHDR and CDR2 SFDVKD. There are 13 residues in the CDR3. Between the trimmed V and J ends, which lost 0 bases and 13 bases, there was a span of 15 bases. The CDR3 region is CATSDLLGGFFYF. The CDR3 DNA reads as TGTGCCACCAGTGATTTGCTAGGAGGCTTCTTCTACTTC.

The rearrangement links TRBV18 to TRBJ1-1, with D hard to call. V was pared by 3 bases and J by 1 base, with 15 bases between. Germline loops: CDR1 KGHSH, CDR2 LQKENI. The CDR3 has 16 amino acids. Written as DNA, the CDR3 is TGTGCCAGCTCACCTTCGTGGGGTCCAGGGAACACTGAAGCTTTCTTT. The encoded protein is CASSPSWGPGNTEAFF.

The chain recombines TRBV5-1 with TRBJ1-5; perhaps TRBD1 as D (5 bases). CDR1 and CDR2 (germline): SGHRS, YFSETQ. V shed 0 bases and J shed 6 bases, with 13 bases lying between them. This CDR3 spans 15 amino acids. This chain's CDR3 is CASSLEGLKSQPQHF. Here the CDR3 DNA reads TGCGCCAGCAGCTTGGAGGGGTTAAAGAGTCAGCCCCAGCATTTT.

The chain's CDR3 is CASSRQGDYEQYF. CDR3 coding DNA: TGTGCCAGCAGCCGACAGGGAGATTACGAGCAGTACTTC. V is TRBV13 and J is TRBJ2-7, with 7 positions matching TRBD1. This CDR3 contains 13 residues. Germline assignment: CDR1 PRHDT and CDR2 FYEKMQ (reference sequence). V was clipped by 5 bases and J by 4 bases; unmatched bases: 5. The whole variable domain, remainder taken from reference TRBV13 and TRBJ2-7, is AAGVIQSPRHLIKEKRETATLKCYPIPRHDTVYWYQQGPGQDPQFLISFYEKMQSDKGSIPDRFSAQQFSDYHSELNMSSLELGDSALYFCASSRQGDYEQYFGPGTRLTVT.

This chain connects TRBV5-1 to TRBJ1-1; D remains unclear. Germline V gene lookup returns CDR1 SGHRS and CDR2 YFSETQ. The CDR3 runs 16 residues. V dropped 1 base and J dropped 3 bases, with 16 bases sitting between them. DNA of the CDR3: TGCGCCAGCAGCTTGACGTTCCGGGATGTGGACACTGAAGCTTTCTTT. Protein product: CASSLTFRDVDTEAFF.

The genes are TRBV30 and TRBJ2-1; 10 bases match TRBD2. With 4 bases clipped from V and 3 bases from J, the junction kept 3 bases outside the gene matches. Germline CDR1 GTSNPN, CDR2 SVGIG (reference sequence). The CDR3 has 14 amino acids. The CDR3 spells CAWNLAGVYNEQFF. CDR3 DNA: TGTGCCTGGAACCTAGCGGGGGTCTACAATGAGCAGTTCTTC.

The genes are TRBV19 and TRBJ2-1; 11 nucleotides agree with TRBD1. Trimming took 0 bases from V and 8 from J; bases not matched to a gene: 6. Germline assignment: CDR1 LNHDA and CDR2 SQIVND (reference sequence). The CDR3 is made up of 16 amino acids. The CDR3: CASSIDGQGAGDEQFF. CDR3 nucleotides: TGTGCCAGTAGTATAGATGGACAGGGGGCTGGGGATGAGCAGTTCTTC.

The CDR3, as DNA: TGTGCCAGCAGCGCCCACTGGACAGCGAGCTCCTACGAGCAGTACTTC. This sequence encodes CASSAHWTASSYEQYF. The rearrangement uses TRBV9 and TRBJ2-7; D may be TRBD1 (6 bases). The germline gives CDR1 SGDLS, CDR2 YYNGEE. This CDR3 comprises 16 residues. The ends were cut back, 3 bases at V and 0 bases at J, with 16 bases in the middle. The whole variable domain, remainder taken from reference TRBV9 and TRBJ2-7, is DSGVTQTPKHLITATGQRVTLRCSPRSGDLSVYWYQQSLDQGLQFLIQYYNGEERAKGNILERFSAQQFPDLHSELNLSSLELGDSALYFCASSAHWTASSYEQYFGPGTRLTVT.

The chain is built from TRBV11-2 and TRBJ1-2; D remains unclear. The V and J ends lost 1 base and 8 bases respectively, with 14 bases between them. Germline V gene sequence: CDR1 SGHAT, CDR2 FQNNGV. The CDR3 loop spans 14 amino acids. CDR3 DNA: TGTGCCAGCAGCTTAGTGCGCGCACGGAACGGCTACACCTTC. It is translated as CASSLVRARNGYTF.

CDR3 in amino acids: CASSRMRGNTEAFF. The DNA for the CDR3 is TGTGCCAGCAGCCGAATGCGGGGAAACACTGAAGCTTTCTTT. J is TRBJ1-1 and V is TRBV2; D not resolved. The V end was cut by 6 bases, the J end by 2 bases, with 13 bases between. CDR1 SNHLY and CDR2 FYNNEI come from the germline V gene. This CDR3 comprises 14 residues.

The chain combines TRBV3-1 (or the pseudogene TRBV3-2) with TRBJ2-7; no clear D gene. This CDR3 comprises 15 residues. Germline CDR1 is LGHDT and CDR2 is YNNKEL (reference sequence). V lost 3 bases to trimming and J lost 2 bases, with 14 bases between them. The CDR3: CASSHHPSVTYEQYF. CDR3 nucleotides: TGTGCCAGCAGCCATCACCCCAGTGTTACCTACGAGCAGTACTTC.

The chain links TRBV9 to TRBJ1-3; D call uncertain. Germline V lookup: CDR1 SGDLS, CDR2 YYNGEE. The CDR3 spans 14 residues. Trimming left V 0 bases short and J 4 bases short, with 8 bases between. The CDR3 nucleotides read TGTGCCAGCAGCGTAGAAGTTACGGGAAACACCATATATTTT. This encodes CASSVEVTGNTIYF. The complete variable domain, with remaining parts taken from reference TRBV9 and TRBJ1-3, reads DSGVTQTPKHLITATGQRVTLRCSPRSGDLSVYWYQQSLDQGLQFLIQYYNGEERAKGNILERFSAQQFPDLHSELNLSSLELGDSALYFCASSVEVTGNTIYFGEGSWLTVV.

The J gene is TRBJ2-7, the V gene TRBV7-6, with a tentative D call TRBD2 (5 bases). Germline V gene sequence: CDR1 SGHVS, CDR2 FNYEAQ. The V end was cut by 8 bases, the J end by 1 base, with 12 bases between. CDR3 size: 13 residues. DNA of the CDR3: TGTGCCAGCCAAGGGAGCAAGTCCTACGAGCAGTACTTC. Protein product: CASQGSKSYEQYF.